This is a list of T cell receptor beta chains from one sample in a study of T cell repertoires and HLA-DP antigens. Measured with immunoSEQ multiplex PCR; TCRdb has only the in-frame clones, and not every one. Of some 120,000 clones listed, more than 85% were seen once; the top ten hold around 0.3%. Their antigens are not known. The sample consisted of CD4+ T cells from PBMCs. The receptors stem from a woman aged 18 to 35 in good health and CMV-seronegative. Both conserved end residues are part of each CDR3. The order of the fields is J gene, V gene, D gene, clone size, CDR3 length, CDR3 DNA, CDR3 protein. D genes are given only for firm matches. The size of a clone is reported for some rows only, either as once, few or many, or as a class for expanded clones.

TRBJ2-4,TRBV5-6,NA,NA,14,TGTGCCAGCTCCAGACCAGTAGCCAAAAACATTCAGTACTTC,CASSRPVAKNIQYF
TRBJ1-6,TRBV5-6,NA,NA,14,TGTGCCAGCAGCAAGAGGGGCCAGAACTCACCCCTCCACTTT,CASSKRGQNSPLHF
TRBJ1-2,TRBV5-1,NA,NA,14,TGCGCCAGCACCCAGGGTAGCGGTAACTATGGCTACACCTTC,CASTQGSGNYGYTF
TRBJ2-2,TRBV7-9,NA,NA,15,TGTGCCAGCAGCTTAGTCGGACAGCCCACCGGGGAGCTGTTTTTT,CASSLVGQPTGELFF
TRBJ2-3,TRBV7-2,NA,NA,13,TGTGCCAGCCTGGGGCGGGGACAGAGTACGCAGTATTTT,CASLGRGQSTQYF
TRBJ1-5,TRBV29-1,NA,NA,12,TGCAGCGTTCGGCAGGGCCATGGGCCCCAGCATTTT,CSVRQGHGPQHF
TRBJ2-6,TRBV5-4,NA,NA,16,TGTGCCAGCAGCTTGGGAGGGTTCTCTGGGGCCAACGTCCTGACTTTC,CASSLGGFSGANVLTF
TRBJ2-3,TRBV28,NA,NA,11,TGTGCCAGCAGTCCGGGGGCTAGGCAGTATTTT,CASSPGARQYF
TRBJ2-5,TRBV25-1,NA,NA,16,TGTGCCAGCGGGGCGACTAGGCCTGGAATGGGGGAGACCCAGTACTTC,CASGATRPGMGETQYF
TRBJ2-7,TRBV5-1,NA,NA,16,TGCGCCAGCAGCCCTACCGGGACTCTAAGCTCCTACGAGCAGTACTTC,CASSPTGTLSSYEQYF
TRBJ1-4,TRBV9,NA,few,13,TGTGCCAGCAGCGTCGCGGGGGATGAAAAACTGTTTTTT,CASSVAGDEKLFF
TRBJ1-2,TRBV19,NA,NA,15,TGTGCCAGTAAACCTTGGCCCACCGGCAACTATGGCTACACCTTC,CASKPWPTGNYGYTF
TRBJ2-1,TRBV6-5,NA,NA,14,TGTGCCAGCAGCACCGGGACTCCGGGAAATGAGCAGTTCTTC,CASSTGTPGNEQFF
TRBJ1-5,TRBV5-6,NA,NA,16,TGTGCCAGCAGCTTTGGGGGACTCTATAGCAATCAGCCCCAGCATTTT,CASSFGGLYSNQPQHF
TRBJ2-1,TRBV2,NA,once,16,TGTGCCAGCACCCGATCAGGGTTCTCGGGGCTCAATGAGCAGTTCTTC,CASTRSGFSGLNEQFF
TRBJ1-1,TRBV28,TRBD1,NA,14,TGTGCCAGCAGTGTCCAGGGGGCTATAACTGAAGCTTTCTTT,CASSVQGAITEAFF
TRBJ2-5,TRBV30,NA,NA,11,TGTGCCTGGAGTCACCAGGAGACCCAGTACTTC,CAWSHQETQYF
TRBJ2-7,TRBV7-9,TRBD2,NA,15,TGTGCCAGCAGCCCCCGACTAGCGGGAACACCCGAGCAGTACTTC,CASSPRLAGTPEQYF
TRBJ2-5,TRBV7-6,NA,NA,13,TGTGCCAGCAGCTTAGCCCCGCAAGAGACCCAGTACTTC,CASSLAPQETQYF
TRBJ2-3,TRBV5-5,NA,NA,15,TGTGCCAGCAGGTTCGGCCCGACTAGCACAGATACGCAGTATTTT,CASRFGPTSTDTQYF
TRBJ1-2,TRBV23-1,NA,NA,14,TGCGCCAGCAGTCAGTACGAGGTTTGCTATGGCTACACCTTC,CASSQYEVCYGYTF
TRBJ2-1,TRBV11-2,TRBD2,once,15,TGTGCCAGCAGCCCCGGGACTAGCGGGAGCCGTGAGCAGTTCTTC,CASSPGTSGSREQFF
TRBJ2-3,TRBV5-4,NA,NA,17,TGTGCCAGCAGGCCTCCTCCCCAACCTGGGCGAACAGATACGCAGTATTTT,CASRPPPQPGRTDTQYF
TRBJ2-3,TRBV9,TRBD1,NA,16,TGTGCCGGCAGCGTAGGAGTGTTAGGACAGGGGGATACGCAGTATTTT,CAGSVGVLGQGDTQYF
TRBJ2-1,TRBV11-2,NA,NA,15,TGTGCCAGCGTTCCGGGGGCAGCGTCCTACAATGAGCAGTTCTTC,CASVPGAASYNEQFF
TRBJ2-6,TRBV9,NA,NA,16,TGTGCCAGCAGCTCTCAAGGGAACTCTGGGGCCAACGTCCTGACTTTC,CASSSQGNSGANVLTF
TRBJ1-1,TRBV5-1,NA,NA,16,TGCGCCAGCAGCCAATCACGTCATCTTATGAACACTGAAGCTTTCTTT,CASSQSRHLMNTEAFF
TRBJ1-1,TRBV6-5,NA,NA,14,TGTGCCAGCAGTTCCCAGGGGACGCGCACTGAAGCTTTCTTT,CASSSQGTRTEAFF
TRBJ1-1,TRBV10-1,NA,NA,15,TGCGCCAGCAGTGAGTCAGGCAGGGGGAACACTGAAGCTTTCTTT,CASSESGRGNTEAFF
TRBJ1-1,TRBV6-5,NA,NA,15,TGTGCCAGCAGCCTTACAGGGAGCGTAAACACTGAAGCTTTCTTT,CASSLTGSVNTEAFF
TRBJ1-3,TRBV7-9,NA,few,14,TGTGCCAGCAGCCGCGATAAAACCGGAAACACCATATATTTT,CASSRDKTGNTIYF
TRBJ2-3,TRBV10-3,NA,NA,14,TGTGCCATCAGGTCGATGGGACCCACAGATACGCAGTATTTT,CAIRSMGPTDTQYF
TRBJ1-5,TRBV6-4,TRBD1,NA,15,TGTGCCAGCAGTGCCGGGACAGGAGAAAATCAGCCCCAGCATTTT,CASSAGTGENQPQHF
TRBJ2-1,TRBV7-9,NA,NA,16,TGTGCCAGCAGCTTAGGATTTAGCGGCCTATACAATGAGCAGTTCTTC,CASSLGFSGLYNEQFF
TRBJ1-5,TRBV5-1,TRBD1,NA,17,TGCGCCAGCAGCTTAGAGGACAGGGGGGATAGCAATCAGCCCCAGCATTTT,CASSLEDRGDSNQPQHF
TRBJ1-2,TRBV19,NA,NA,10,TGTGCCAGTAGGTCAGATGGCTACACCTTC,CASRSDGYTF
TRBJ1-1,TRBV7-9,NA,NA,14,TGTGCCAGCAGCCTGGGAACAGGTAGACCTGAAGCTTTCTTT,CASSLGTGRPEAFF
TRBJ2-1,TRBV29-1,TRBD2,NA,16,TGCAGCGTTGAAGATATGGGACTAGGCACTTACAATGAGCAGTTCTTC,CSVEDMGLGTYNEQFF
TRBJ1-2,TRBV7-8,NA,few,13,TGTGCCAGCAGCTTAGCGCCCCAGGCAGGCTACACCTTC,CASSLAPQAGYTF
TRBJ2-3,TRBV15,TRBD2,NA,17,TGTGCCACCAGCAGAGATAAGACGGGACTAGCGGGAGATACGCAGTATTTT,CATSRDKTGLAGDTQYF
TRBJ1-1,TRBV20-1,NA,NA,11,TGCAGTGCCGTTTCCCCCCCGCTGGCTTTCTTT,CSAVSPPLAFF
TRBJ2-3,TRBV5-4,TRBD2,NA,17,TGTGCCAGCAGTGGGCTAGCGGGATCGGGTTTAACAGATACGCAGTATTTT,CASSGLAGSGLTDTQYF
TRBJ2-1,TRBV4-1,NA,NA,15,TGCGCCAGCAGCCTTCGGGACTCCTCCTACAATGAGCAGTTCTTC,CASSLRDSSYNEQFF
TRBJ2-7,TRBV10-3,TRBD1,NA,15,TGTGCCATCAGTGAGGGGACAGGGATTAGCTACGAGCAGTACTTC,CAISEGTGISYEQYF
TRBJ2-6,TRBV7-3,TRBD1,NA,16,TGTGCCAGCAGCGGGACAGGGGGACCTGGGGCCAACGTCCTGACTTTC,CASSGTGGPGANVLTF
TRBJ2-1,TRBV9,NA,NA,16,TGTGCCAGCAGCGTAGATGGACTGTACTCCTACAATGAGCAGTTCTTC,CASSVDGLYSYNEQFF
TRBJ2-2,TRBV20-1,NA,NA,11,TGCAGTGCTACCTCCACCGGGGAGCTGTTTTTT,CSATSTGELFF
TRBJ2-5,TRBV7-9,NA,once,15,TGTGCCAGCAGCCATCTCAAGGGGGGCCAAGAGACCCAGTACTTC,CASSHLKGGQETQYF
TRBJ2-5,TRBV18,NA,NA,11,TGTGCCAGCTCACCAGGAGAGACCCAGTACTTC,CASSPGETQYF
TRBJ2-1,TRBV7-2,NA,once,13,TGTGCCAGCAGCTTAGGCCCAAACAATGAGCAGTTCTTC,CASSLGPNNEQFF